Detailed here is one TCR beta chain. PCR primers comprised 60 Vbeta and 13 Jbeta primers. Authors' analysis steps: Later reanalysis found 70 million to 95 million unique TCR beta chains, 10 million to 12 million of them shared. TCRdb keeps only in-frame clones here, not all; method: immunoSEQ multiplex PCR. Clone size and V and J calls were adopted from that table, with D and trimming inferred from the DNA. The sample has over 65,000 clones, approximately 75% seen once. The data originate from a study of cytomegalovirus exposure and HLA in healthy donors. The V gene's germline CDR1 is MNHNS and CDR2 SASEGT. Trimming removed 11 bases from V and 2 bases from J, with 13 bases in between. The CDR3 runs 14 residues. Healthy bone marrow donors made up the donors.

The source material was PBMCs. V usage is TRBV6-1 and J usage is TRBJ2-6, with D possibly matching TRBD1 (5 bases). The sequence was obtained from a man between 60 and 75 years old in good health and CMV-seropositive. The CDR3 DNA sequence: TGTGCCGGTAGGCAGGGTGCTGGGGCCAACGTCCTGACTTTC. Its protein is CAGRQGAGANVLTF.